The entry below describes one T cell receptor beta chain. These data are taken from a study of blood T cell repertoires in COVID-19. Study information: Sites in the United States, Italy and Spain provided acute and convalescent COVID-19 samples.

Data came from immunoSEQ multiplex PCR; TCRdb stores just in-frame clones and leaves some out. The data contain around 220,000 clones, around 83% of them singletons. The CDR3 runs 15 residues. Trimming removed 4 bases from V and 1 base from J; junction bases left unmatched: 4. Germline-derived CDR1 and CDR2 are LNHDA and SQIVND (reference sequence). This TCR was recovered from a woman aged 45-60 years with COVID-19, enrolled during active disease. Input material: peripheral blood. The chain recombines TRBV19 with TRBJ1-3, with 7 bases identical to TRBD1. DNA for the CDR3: TGTGCCAGTAGTACAGGGGGATCTTCTGGAAACACCATATATTTT. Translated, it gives CASSTGGSSGNTIYF.